The 9 T cell receptor beta chains below were found in one sample sequenced in a study of early T cells in non-severe SARS-CoV-2 infection. TCRdb reprocessed the 5' RACE reads with MiXCR, giving one entry per CDR3 protein. The profile shows tens of thousands of distinct CDR3 sequences, about 8.4% of them singletons. The specimen sequenced was whole blood. These receptors were obtained from an adult who was a healthcare worker with PCR-confirmed SARS-CoV-2 infection or an uninfected control (not recorded which).

This clonotype was seen a few times. At one end the junction does not follow the germline gene, possibly because of a read error. This chain connects TRBV27 to TRBJ2-1; the D is unclear. Germline V gene data show CDR1 as MNHEY and CDR2 as SMNVEV (reference sequence). The CDR3 has 14 amino acids. The DNA for the CDR3 is TGTGCCAGCAGTCTATCGTGGAGCGTCGATGAGCAGTTCTTC. It translates to CASSLSWSVDEQFF.

This rearrangement joins TRBV9 to TRBJ2-3; D remains ambiguous. With 0 bases removed from V and 0 bases from J, the gap between germline ends came to 8 bases. Per germline, CDR1 SGDLS and CDR2 YYNGEE. The CDR3 runs to 15 residues. In DNA, the CDR3 is TGTGCCAGCAGCGTAGATGGGTTAAGCACAGATACGCAGTATTTT. Translating gives CASSVDGLSTDTQYF.

The genes are TRBV4-1 and TRBJ1-6; possibly TRBD1 for D (5 bases). In germline, CDR1 is MGHRA, CDR2 YSYEKL. This CDR3 has 16 residues. V was pared by 1 base and J by 3 bases, with 10 bases between. CDR3 sequence: CASSQGGTDYNSPLHF. CDR3 coding DNA: TGCGCCAGCAGCCAAGGGGGGACGGACTATAATTCACCCCTCCACTTT.

This sequence joins TRBV7-3 and TRBJ2-7, with a weak D call TRBD2 (7 bases). Trimming left V 5 bases short and J 3 bases short, with 14 bases between. The germline gives CDR1 SGHTA, CDR2 FQGTGA. CDR3 size: 14 residues. The CDR3 DNA reads as TGTGCCAGCAGCCCGTCGGGGGGACACTACGAGCAGTACTTC. Its protein product is CASSPSGGHYEQYF.

This clonotype showed up many times. J is TRBJ1-6 and V is TRBV7-6; unclear D gene. V gave up 4 bases and J gave up 8 bases, with 15 bases separating them. This CDR3 is built from 15 residues. Germline lookup yields CDR1 SGHVS and CDR2 FNYEAQ. The CDR3 spells CASSSGGPRDSPLHF. The DNA of the CDR3 is TGTGCCAGCAGCTCCGGTGGGCCTAGGGATTCACCCCTCCACTTT.

The chain uses TRBV5-8 and TRBJ2-2; TRBD1 might be the D (6 bases). Germline-derived CDR1 and CDR2 are SGHTS and YDEGEE. CDR3 length equals 15 residues. V lost 3 bases and J lost 4, with 13 bases in between. The CDR3 sequence is CASSWDTDGTGELFF. In DNA, the CDR3 is TGTGCCAGCAGCTGGGACACCGACGGCACCGGGGAGCTGTTTTTT.

This clonotype was seen ten or more times. The chain has TRBV24-1 and TRBJ2-1, with TRBD2 matching over 11 bases. The CDR3 has 17 amino acids. From germline, CDR1 is KGHDR and CDR2 SFDVKD. The V segment lost 4 bases and the J segment 9 bases; nucleotides outside the gene matches: 13. The CDR3 DNA sequence: TGTGCCACCAGTGACTTCCGGACTAGCGGGTTTTTATCTGAGCAGTTCTTC. This gives the protein CATSDFRTSGFLSEQFF.

This clonotype was seen only a few times. The chain has TRBV9 and TRBJ2-5, with D maybe TRBD2 (6 bases). CDR1 SGDLS and CDR2 YYNGEE come from the germline V gene. The CDR3 sequence is 16 residues long. The germline V and J ends were trimmed by 4 bases and 1 base, with 17 bases remaining between them. CDR3 in amino acids: CASSPWRSGLQETQYF. CDR3 in DNA: TGTGCCAGCAGCCCCTGGAGAAGCGGGCTCCAAGAGACCCAGTACTTC.

This clonotype was observed many times. The chain links TRBV3-1 to TRBJ2-3, with D hard to call. The CDR3 has 17 amino acids. Trimming removed 0 bases at V and 0 bases at J, with 13 bases between. The germline V gene encodes CDR1 LGHDT and CDR2 YNNKEL (reference sequence). The CDR3 region is CASSQDGVMTSTDTQYF. The CDR3 nucleotides read TGTGCCAGCAGCCAAGATGGAGTCATGACTAGCACAGATACGCAGTATTTT.